This entry lists 22 T cell receptor beta chains sequenced from one sample in a study of blood T cell repertoires in COVID-19. TCRdb keeps only in-frame clones here, not all; method: immunoSEQ multiplex PCR. Of 250,000 to 300,000 clones listed, over 80% were seen once; the top ten hold about 6%. The sample taken for sequencing was peripheral blood. These receptors were taken from a woman aged 45-60 years with COVID-19, enrolled during active disease.

This chain uses TRBV20-1 with TRBJ1-1; TRBD1 matches 7 bases. This CDR3 has 16 amino acids. The germline V gene has CDR1 DFQATT and CDR2 SNEGSKA (reference sequence). V dropped 6 bases and J dropped 0; count of bases not matched to a gene: 13. The CDR3 spells CSASGAGGLLNTEAFF. DNA for the CDR3: TGCAGTGCCAGTGGCGCAGGGGGTCTATTGAACACTGAAGCTTTCTTT.

This clone was picked up one time. V usage is TRBV12-3 or TRBV12-4 and J usage is TRBJ1-1; no definite D call. Trimming took off 8 bases at V and 5 bases at J, with 12 bases between the two ends. The CDR3 runs 12 residues. The DNA for the CDR3 is TGTGCCAGCTCCCGAGGGAGGACTGAAGCTTTCTTT. Its translation is CASSRGRTEAFF.

V is TRBV5-1 and J is TRBJ2-5; possibly TRBD2 for D (6 bases). Germline values: CDR1 SGHRS, CDR2 YFSETQ. Trimming removed 0 bases at V and 2 bases at J, with 17 bases between. This CDR3 has 17 amino acids. CDR3 nucleotide sequence: TGCGCCAGCAGCTTGGTTGGTGCTAGCGCAATACAAGAGACCCAGTACTTC. Encoded protein: CASSLVGASAIQETQYF.

CDR3 residues: CASSLIGQGGKGAFF. CDR3 bases: TGTGCCAGCAGCTTAATTGGTCAGGGTGGGAAGGGAGCTTTCTTT. This rearrangement joins TRBV7-9 to TRBJ1-1; D might be TRBD1 (5 bases). This CDR3 spans 15 amino acids. V lost 2 bases and J 10 bases, leaving 20 bases between the germline ends. The germline gives CDR1 SEHNR, CDR2 FQNEAQ (reference sequence).

This clone showed up just once. The gene calls are TRBV6-6 and TRBJ1-1; D is undetermined. V lost 2 bases and J 1 base, leaving 11 bases between the germline ends. Germline V CDR1 and CDR2: MNHNY, SVGAGI (reference sequence). The CDR3 loop spans 15 amino acids. CDR3 nucleotides: TGTGCCAGCAGTTACCCCCCCGGAGGGAACACTGAAGCTTTCTTT. Translated: CASSYPPGGNTEAFF.

This sequence joins TRBV27 and TRBJ2-3; 8 bases are a match to TRBD2. This CDR3 has 15 amino acids. V shed 4 bases, J shed 2 bases, and the junction held 5 bases outside the gene matches. From germline, CDR1 is MNHEY and CDR2 SMNVEV (reference sequence). The CDR3 loop is CASSSDSGATDTQYF. Written as DNA, the CDR3 is TGTGCCAGCAGTTCCGATAGCGGGGCCACAGATACGCAGTATTTT.

This clone was seen once. The V gene is TRBV12-5, the J gene TRBJ2-7; D unresolved. Trimming took 7 bases from V and 0 from J, leaving 10 bases between them. This CDR3 has 13 residues. CDR1 is LGHNT, CDR2 FRNRAP, per germline. For the CDR3, the DNA is TGTGCTAGTGTCTTCGCGAGCTCCTACGAGCAGTACTTC. This codes for CASVFASSYEQYF.

Comment on this clone: The same CDR3 also results from other DNA sequences found in this sample. The rearrangement links TRBV11-2 to TRBJ2-7; D remains unclear. V was shortened by 3 bases and J by 2 bases, with 5 bases between the two germline ends. CDR1 and CDR2 from the germline V gene are SGHAT and FQNNGV. This CDR3 is 12 amino acids long. The CDR3 coding sequence is TGTGCCAGCAGCTTGAGCCCCTACGAGCAGTACTTC. As protein: CASSLSPYEQYF.

This clone appeared once. CDR3 in amino acids: CSAREIEAFF. CDR3 DNA sequence: TGCAGCGCACGGGAGATTGAAGCTTTCTTT. The chain carries TRBV29-1 and TRBJ1-1; D gene unclear. CDR1 SQVTM and CDR2 ANQGSEA come from the germline V gene. CDR3 length: 10 residues. Trimming took 7 bases from V and 7 from J, leaving 10 bases between them.

The rearrangement links TRBV5-4 to TRBJ2-3, with D perhaps TRBD1 (6 bases). V dropped 0 bases and J dropped 2 bases, with 10 bases sitting between them. CDR3 length: 15 residues. CDR1 and CDR2 (germline): SGHNT, YYREEE (reference sequence). The CDR3 region is CASSLEGVITDTQYF. As DNA, the CDR3 is TGTGCCAGCAGCTTGGAGGGGGTCATCACAGATACGCAGTATTTT.

The chain joins TRBV9 to TRBJ2-4; D is possibly TRBD2 (5 bases). The V gene's germline CDR1 is SGDLS and CDR2 YYNGEE. Trimming took off 0 bases at V and 0 bases at J, with 10 bases between the two ends. This CDR3 has 16 amino acids. Here the CDR3 reads CASSVGSSIAKNIQYF. CDR3 DNA: TGTGCCAGCAGCGTAGGTTCTAGCATAGCCAAAAACATTCAGTACTTC.

CDR3 coding DNA: TGCGCCAGCAGCTTGGCCGGGGGGGCGAACACCGGGGAGCTGTTTTTT. It yields the protein CASSLAGGANTGELFF. J is TRBJ2-2 and V is TRBV5-1; TRBD2 matches 8 bases. The J segment lost 0 bases and the V segment lost 0 bases, leaving 1 base of the junction unmatched. In germline, CDR1 is SGHRS, CDR2 YFSETQ. The CDR3 is 16 amino acids.

The CDR3 reads CASNPGGDHHYGYTF. CDR3 bases: TGTGCCAGCAACCCCGGGGGGGACCACCACTATGGCTACACCTTC. The V call is TRBV6-5, the J call TRBJ1-2; weak D call: TRBD1 (5 bases). The CDR3 consists of 15 residues. Germline V lookup: CDR1 MNHEY, CDR2 SVGAGI. V was trimmed by 7 bases and J by 3 bases, leaving 18 bases between them.

The V gene is TRBV29-1, the J gene TRBJ2-1, with TRBD2 matching 8 bases. The CDR3 length is 15 residues. The germline V gene has CDR1 SQVTM and CDR2 ANQGSEA. V shed 6 bases and J 3 bases; nucleotides not matched to a gene: 10. The chain's CDR3 is CSVDASGPLYNEQFF. The CDR3 DNA follows: TGCAGCGTGGACGCTAGCGGGCCCCTCTACAATGAGCAGTTCTTC.

A few counts support this clone. This sample includes further DNA sequences coding for the same CDR3. The chain is built from TRBV5-1 and TRBJ1-1; possibly TRBD1 for D (6 bases). Germline CDR1 and CDR2: SGHRS and YFSETQ. V gave up 0 bases and J gave up 1 base, with 7 bases separating them. The CDR3 length is 14 residues. In nucleotides, the CDR3 is TGCGCCAGCAGCTTGGTACAGGGGAACACTGAAGCTTTCTTT. Protein product: CASSLVQGNTEAFF.

This clone has just one count. This chain connects TRBV5-8 to TRBJ2-1; the match to TRBD2 covers 13 bases. CDR1 SGHTS and CDR2 YDEGEE come from the germline V gene. This CDR3 region has 17 residues. The ends lost 4 bases at V and 3 bases at J; junction bases unmatched: 7. The CDR3 DNA sequence: TGTGCCAGCAGCACCGGGACTAGCGGGGTGCTCTACAATGAGCAGTTCTTC. Its translation is CASSTGTSGVLYNEQFF. Drawing the rest from reference TRBV5-8 and TRBJ2-1, the complete variable domain is EAGVTQSPTHLIKTRGQQATLRCSPISGHTSVYWYQQALGLGLQFLLWYDEGEERNRGNFPPRFSGRQFPNYSSELNVNALELEDSALYLCASSTGTSGVLYNEQFFGPGTRLTVL.

This chain joins TRBV30 and TRBJ1-1; D gene uncertain. V was shortened by 3 bases and J by 4 bases, with 15 bases between the two germline ends. The CDR3 loop spans 14 amino acids. Germline V CDR1 and CDR2: GTSNPN, SVGIG (reference sequence). The DNA for the CDR3 is TGTGCCTGGAGCCATCTTGCGGGGAGCACTGAAGCTTTCTTT. It encodes CAWSHLAGSTEAFF.

This clone has more than one count but fewer than ten. The chain joins TRBV4-1 to TRBJ1-2, with D perhaps matching TRBD1 (6 bases). Germline CDR1 MGHRA, CDR2 YSYEKL. The CDR3 is 19 amino acids. V lost 4 bases and J 1 base, leaving 25 bases between the germline ends. CDR3 bases: TGCGCCAGCAGCCGTACCACCGGGGGGGGCGGACTCTTTAACTATGGCTACACCTTC. This sequence encodes CASSRTTGGGGLFNYGYTF.

This rearrangement joins TRBV6-5 to TRBJ2-5, with 7 bases fitting TRBD2. Germline V gives CDR1 MNHEY, CDR2 SVGAGI. V was pared by 5 bases and J by 2 bases, with 5 bases of the junction left unmatched. This CDR3 comprises 14 residues. CDR3 DNA sequence: TGTGCCAGCAGTCTGCTAGCGGCACAAGAGACCCAGTACTTC. Amino acid sequence: CASSLLAAQETQYF.

The genes are TRBV12-5 and TRBJ1-1; 9 bases match TRBD1. Per the germline V gene, CDR1 is LGHNT and CDR2 is FRNRAP. The CDR3 is 15 amino acids. The ends lost 1 base at V and 7 bases at J; junction bases unmatched: 7. CDR3 in DNA: TGTGCTAGTGGTTTGGCGGGACAGGGCACGGGTGAAGCTTTCTTT. Translated: CASGLAGQGTGEAFF.

The CDR3 DNA follows: TGTGCCAGTAGTACCCCCCCGGGAGGGGGTTTTTTCTCTGGGGCCAACGTCCTGACTTTC. Encoded protein: CASSTPPGGGFFSGANVLTF. The chain joins TRBV19 to TRBJ2-6; 8 bases line up with TRBD2. The germline gives CDR1 LNHDA, CDR2 SQIVND (reference sequence). This CDR3 is 20 amino acids long. The ends lost 4 bases at V and 0 bases at J; junction bases unmatched: 14.

The genes are TRBV14 and TRBJ2-7, with 10 bases fitting TRBD2. The CDR3 spans 15 residues. The junction had 6 bases not matched to a gene; V was cut back by 3 bases and J by 4 bases. The germline V gene encodes CDR1 SGHDN and CDR2 FVKESK. The CDR3 DNA reads as TGTGCCAGCAGCCAGGGACTAGCGCCAACTTACGAGCAGTACTTC. Translated, it gives CASSQGLAPTYEQYF.